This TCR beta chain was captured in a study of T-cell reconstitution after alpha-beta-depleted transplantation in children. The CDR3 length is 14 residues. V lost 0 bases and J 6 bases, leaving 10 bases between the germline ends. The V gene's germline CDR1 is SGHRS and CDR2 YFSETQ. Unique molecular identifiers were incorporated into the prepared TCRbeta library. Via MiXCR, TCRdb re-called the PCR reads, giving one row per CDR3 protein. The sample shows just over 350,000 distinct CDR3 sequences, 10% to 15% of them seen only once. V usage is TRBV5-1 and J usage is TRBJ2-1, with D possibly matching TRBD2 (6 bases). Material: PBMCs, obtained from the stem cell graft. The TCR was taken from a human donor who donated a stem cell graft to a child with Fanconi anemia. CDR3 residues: CASSLAGDRNEQFF. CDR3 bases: TGCGCCAGCAGCTTGGCGGGGGATCGCAATGAGCAGTTCTTC.